This T cell receptor (beta chain) stems from a study of T cell repertoires in cytomegalovirus infection. CDR1 is KGHDR and CDR2 is SFDVKD in the germline V gene. J was trimmed by 4 bases and V by 7 bases; bases with no gene match: 8. The CDR3 loop spans 15 amino acids. This clonotype has more than one count but fewer than ten. Antigen specificity is unknown. TCRdb re-called the reads with MiXCR, one entry per CDR3 protein. This table holds fewer than 900,000 distinct CDR3 sequences, 29% found once. The V gene is TRBV24-1, the J gene TRBJ2-3; 9 positions match TRBD1. The sequencing here drew on cultured CD8+ T cells from PBMCs, taken from culture after CMV antigen stimulation. The sequence was obtained from a human donor in good health (CMV status not recorded). Some clones in this sample may be carry-over from other donors' samples. CDR3 sequence (DNA): TGTGCCACCAGCCCACAGGGGGCCTCCCCAGATACGCAGTATTTT. Its protein is CATSPQGASPDTQYF.